This entry lists 14 T cell receptor beta chains sequenced from one sample in a study of cytomegalovirus exposure and HLA in healthy donors. The PCR made use of 60 Vbeta and 13 Jbeta primers. The data were produced by immunoSEQ multiplex PCR, yet TCRdb's version contains in-frame clones alone and is incomplete. The table shows more than 110,000 clones, with 77% occurring only once. Sequencing used PBMCs. These receptors were taken from a male donor in good health and CMV-seronegative.

This clone turned up a few times. This rearrangement joins TRBV29-1 to TRBJ2-5; D perhaps matches TRBD2 (6 bases). The germline V gene has CDR1 SQVTM and CDR2 ANQGSEA. The CDR3 is 13 amino acids. The V end was cut by 7 bases, the J end by 1 base, with 13 bases between. The CDR3, as DNA: TGCAGCGGCGGCGGAGGGGCCCAAGAGACCCAGTACTTC. Translation: CSGGGGAQETQYF.

This rearrangement joins TRBV9 to TRBJ2-3, with 7 bases matching TRBD1. Germline CDR1 is SGDLS and CDR2 is YYNGEE. The length of the CDR3 is 15 residues. The J segment lost 0 bases and the V segment lost 4 bases, leaving 5 bases of the junction unmatched. Here the CDR3 reads CASSTRTGSTDTQYF. The DNA for the CDR3 is TGTGCCAGCAGCACCCGGACAGGCAGCACAGATACGCAGTATTTT.

The genes are TRBV29-1 and TRBJ1-4, with TRBD1 as a possible D gene (6 bases). Germline values: CDR1 SQVTM, CDR2 ANQGSEA. The CDR3 sequence is 13 residues long. V was shortened by 7 bases and J by 8 bases, with 17 bases between the two germline ends. CDR3 bases: TGCAGCGCCCAACCACAGGGTGGGGAAAAACTGTTTTTT. Translated, it gives CSAQPQGGEKLFF.

This clone was counted a single time. The V gene is TRBV18, the J gene TRBJ2-7; possibly TRBD2 for D (6 bases). The CDR3 loop spans 14 amino acids. The germline CDR1 and CDR2 sequences are KGHSH and LQKENI. V was shortened by 3 bases and J by 5 bases, with 14 bases between the two germline ends. CDR3 DNA sequence: TGTGCCAGCTCACCCGCCCTAGGAGGGAACGAGCAGTACTTC. This translates into CASSPALGGNEQYF.

The chain couples TRBV10-3 to TRBJ1-1, with 9 nucleotides matching TRBD1. The CDR3 has 14 residues. Germline-derived CDR1 and CDR2 are ENHRY and SYGVKD. Germline trimming cut 0 bases from V and 6 bases from J; bases unmatched to any gene: 2. The CDR3 DNA is TGTGCCATCAGTGAGTCGGACAGGGGTTCTGAAGCTTTCTTT. Translation: CAISESDRGSEAFF.

The V call is TRBV5-1, the J call TRBJ2-5; D not resolved. Germline values: CDR1 SGHRS, CDR2 YFSETQ. Trimming removed 4 bases at V and 2 bases at J, with 18 bases between. The CDR3 extends over 16 amino acids. CDR3 sequence: CASSPQRISNQETQYF. CDR3 sequence (DNA): TGCGCCAGCAGCCCACAGAGAATCTCGAATCAAGAGACCCAGTACTTC.

The V and J genes are TRBV11-2 and TRBJ2-1; 8 bases fit TRBD2. With V trimmed by 4 bases and J by 9 bases, 11 bases remained unmatched. Germline V gives CDR1 SGHAT, CDR2 FQNNGV. The length of the CDR3 is 15 residues. The CDR3 region is CASSSSLGGGTEQFF. The CDR3 DNA sequence: TGTGCCAGCAGCTCCTCTCTCGGGGGGGGCACTGAGCAGTTCTTC.

The chain recombines TRBV6-6 with TRBJ1-5, with D hard to call. CDR1 and CDR2 from the germline V gene are MNHNY and SVGAGI (reference sequence). The CDR3 sequence is 13 residues long. Deletions cut 7 bases from V and 8 bases from J, with 15 bases between. CDR3 residues: CASIEGDLKPQHF. As DNA, the CDR3 is TGTGCCAGCATAGAGGGTGACCTGAAGCCCCAGCATTTT.

The chain uses TRBV6-5 and TRBJ1-2; D unresolved. The V gene lost 8 bases and the J gene lost 5 bases, with 21 bases spanning the gap. The CDR3 is 15 amino acids. The V gene's germline CDR1 is MNHEY and CDR2 SVGAGI. The CDR3 nucleotides are TGTGCCAGCGCGGCTGAAAGGCTCCCCTCTTATGGCTACACCTTC. It encodes CASAAERLPSYGYTF.

As for this clone: The junction does not match germline at one end; this may be a read error. The rearrangement links TRBV2 to TRBJ1-6; D perhaps matches TRBD1 (6 bases). The CDR3 runs 18 residues. Germline V CDR1 and CDR2: SNHLY, FYNNEI. CDR3 sequence reads: CASRGVAGVNSYTSPLHF. The CDR3 DNA reads as TGTGCCAGCAGGGGAGTGGCAGGGGTTAACTCCTATACTTCACCCCTCCACTTT.

V usage is TRBV25-1 and J usage is TRBJ1-5; 9 positions match TRBD1. The V gene end was trimmed by 2 bases and the J gene end by 4 bases; junction bases not matched to a gene: 6. This CDR3 spans 16 amino acids. CDR1 and CDR2 (germline): MGHDK, SYGVNS. The DNA of the CDR3 is TGTGCCAGCAGTGAAGCCGGGACAGGGTATAATCAGCCCCAGCATTTT. Translation: CASSEAGTGYNQPQHF. The entire variable domain, with the rest obtained from reference TRBV25-1 and TRBJ1-5, is as follows: EADIYQTPRYLVIGTGKKITLECSQTMGHDKMYWYQQDPGMELHLIHYSYGVNSTEKGDLSSESTVSRIRTEHFPLTLESARPSHTSQYLCASSEAGTGYNQPQHFGDGTRLSIL.

The chain carries TRBV5-1 and TRBJ2-7; 7 bases fit TRBD2. The CDR3 is made up of 15 amino acids. V lost 0 bases and J lost 5; bases outside the gene matches: 8. CDR1 is SGHRS, CDR2 YFSETQ, per germline. The CDR3 region is CASSLAGRSSDEQYF. CDR3 nucleotides: TGCGCCAGCAGCTTGGCCGGGAGGTCTAGCGACGAGCAGTACTTC.

This chain joins TRBV7-6 and TRBJ2-5, with 8 bases fitting TRBD2. Germline values: CDR1 SGHVS, CDR2 FNYEAQ. Trimming at V came to 5 bases and at J to 5 bases, leaving 16 bases not matched to a gene. This CDR3 has 17 amino acids. CDR3 nucleotide sequence: TGTGCCAGCAGCCCTCTCCAAGGTAGCGGGGTAATTGAGACCCAGTACTTC. This encodes CASSPLQGSGVIETQYF.

This chain connects TRBV5-1 to TRBJ2-5; 7 bases align to TRBD2. The CDR3 has 16 residues. Germline V gene lookup returns CDR1 SGHRS and CDR2 YFSETQ. V lost 0 bases, J lost 1 base, and 6 bases stayed unmatched. The DNA for the CDR3 is TGCGCCAGCAGCTTGGGGGGAGGGGCAGTCCAAGAGACCCAGTACTTC. Its protein is CASSLGGGAVQETQYF.